A selection of T cell receptor beta chains follows, all from one sample in a study of PD-L1 blockade in urothelial cancer. Repertoires were generated with immunoSEQ multiplex PCR, while TCRdb's copy carries only in-frame clones and drops some. This table holds around 66,000 clones, roughly 90% found once. The source was PBMCs, collected around atezolizumab (anti-PD-L1) treatment. The receptor set was obtained from a man aged 60 to 75 with urothelial cancer. Each CDR3 is given with its conserved first and last residue. A D gene is named only where the DNA matches it firmly. Clone size is stated in some rows and not others, as once, few, many or a class when expanded.

D	length	V	J	size	CDR3	DNA
.	16	TRBV5-6	TRBJ2-7	.	CASSLPPGVSSYEQYF	TGTGCCAGCAGCCTACCCCCAGGGGTAAGCTCCTACGAGCAGTACTTC
TRBD2	15	TRBV5-4	TRBJ2-5	.	CASSDGLAAKETQYF	TGTGCCAGCAGCGACGGACTAGCGGCTAAAGAGACCCAGTACTTC
TRBD1	18	TRBV27	TRBJ1-1	.	CASSRLQGPDGMNTEAFF	TGTGCCAGCAGTAGGTTACAGGGGCCCGACGGTATGAACACTGAAGCTTTCTTT
.	11	TRBV29-1	TRBJ2-7	.	CSVGGPYEQYF	TGCAGCGTCGGGGGACCCTACGAGCAGTACTTC
.	13	TRBV30	TRBJ2-1	.	CAWSATTYNEQFF	TGTGCCTGGAGTGCGACTACCTACAATGAGCAGTTCTTC
.	13	TRBV2	TRBJ1-4	.	CASSPQGAEKLFF	TGTGCCAGCAGCCCACAAGGGGCTGAAAAACTGTTTTTT
.	13	TRBV5-6	TRBJ2-7	.	CASSPPAALGQYF	TGTGCCAGCAGCCCCCCCGCCGCCCTCGGGCAGTACTTC
.	13	TRBV29-1	TRBJ2-1	.	CSVRGAAYNEQFF	TGCAGCGTTCGGGGGGCAGCCTACAATGAGCAGTTCTTC
.	14	TRBV10-2	TRBJ2-1	.	CASSTGNSYNEQFF	TGCGCCAGCAGTACAGGGAACTCCTACAATGAGCAGTTCTTC
.	16	TRBV9	TRBJ2-1	.	CASSVGYEITYNEQFF	TGTGCCAGCAGCGTAGGTTATGAGATAACCTACAATGAGCAGTTCTTC
TRBD1	17	TRBV9	TRBJ2-7	.	CASSVALGQGNGVEQYF	TGTGCCAGCAGCGTAGCCCTGGGACAGGGTAATGGGGTCGAGCAGTACTTC
TRBD1	15	TRBV15	TRBJ1-5	.	CATSVDRGFNQPQHF	TGTGCCACCAGCGTAGACAGGGGCTTTAACCAGCCCCAGCATTTT
.	14	TRBV7-9	TRBJ2-7	.	CASSRLAVSYEQYF	TGTGCCAGCAGCCGCTTGGCAGTCTCCTACGAGCAGTACTTC
TRBD1	17	TRBV6-1	TRBJ1-6	.	CASSARQGSRRNSPLHF	TGTGCCAGCAGTGCCCGACAGGGATCCCGACGTAATTCACCCCTCCACTTT
.	14	TRBV6-6	TRBJ1-2	.	CASSSWHMNYGYTF	TGTGCCAGCAGTTCTTGGCACATGAACTATGGCTACACCTTC
.	16	TRBV7-9	TRBJ2-7	.	CASSLVLQDGPYEQYF	TGTGCCAGCAGCTTAGTCTTACAGGATGGACCCTACGAGCAGTACTTC
.	13	TRBV30	TRBJ1-1	.	CAWKMYPDTEAFF	TGTGCCTGGAAAATGTACCCAGACACTGAAGCTTTCTTT
TRBD2	15	TRBV28	TRBJ2-5	.	CASSSRLAGMETQYF	TGTGCCAGCAGTTCCAGACTAGCGGGTATGGAGACCCAGTACTTC
TRBD1	15	TRBV27	TRBJ1-2	.	CASSGQGAPYYGYTF	TGTGCCAGCAGCGGACAGGGGGCCCCATATTATGGCTACACCTTC
TRBD1	17	TRBV5-4	TRBJ2-3	.	CASKVSGGGSDTDTQYF	TGTGCCAGCAAGGTTTCAGGGGGCGGAAGCGACACAGATACGCAGTATTTT
.	16	TRBV4-1	TRBJ1-3	.	CASRASGESSGNTIYF	TGCGCCAGCAGGGCCTCGGGGGAGAGCTCTGGAAACACCATATATTTT
TRBD2	15	TRBV7-9	TRBJ2-1	.	CASSFYRLAGSEQFF	TGTGCCAGCAGCTTCTATCGACTAGCGGGGTCTGAGCAGTTCTTC
.	17	TRBV7-7	TRBJ2-6	.	CASSLAPRGSGANVLTF	TGTGCTAGCAGCTTAGCGCCCCGGGGGTCCGGGGCCAACGTCCTGACTTTC
TRBD2	13	TRBV28	TRBJ2-5	.	CASSRKPGGTQYF	TGTGCCAGCAGCCGCAAACCGGGGGGGACCCAGTACTTC
TRBD1	12	TRBV19	TRBJ1-2	.	CASSTGRYGYTF	TGTGCCAGTTCGACAGGGCGCTATGGCTACACCTTC
TRBD1	14	TRBV6-1	TRBJ1-6	.	CASSTDRGGSPLHF	TGTGCCAGCAGTACCGACAGGGGAGGTTCACCCCTCCACTTT
TRBD1	14	TRBV6-5	TRBJ1-2	.	CASSWNDRVGGYTF	TGTGCCAGCAGTTGGAACGACAGGGTCGGCGGCTACACCTTC
.	14	TRBV11-2	TRBJ1-6	once	CASSPSLRNSPLHF	TGTGCCAGCAGCCCCAGTCTCCGTAATTCACCCCTCCACTTT
.	14	TRBV15	TRBJ2-7	.	CATSRDRGWSEQYF	TGTGCCACCAGCAGAGATAGGGGTTGGTCCGAGCAGTACTTC
TRBD2	16	TRBV7-2	TRBJ2-2	.	CASSLRAGGPTGELFF	TGTGCCAGCAGCCTTCGGGCGGGAGGGCCGACCGGGGAGCTGTTTTTT
TRBD1	16	TRBV6-1	TRBJ2-3	.	CASSVAGTGFSDTQYF	TGTGCCAGCAGTGTTGCTGGGACAGGGTTTTCAGATACGCAGTATTTT
.	13	TRBV5-1	TRBJ1-2	.	CASSLETRGGYTF	TGCGCCAGCAGCTTGGAGACCCGCGGTGGCTACACCTTC
.	15	TRBV6-5	TRBJ2-7	.	CASSPPGTNPYEQYF	TGTGCCAGCAGTCCCCCGGGGACAAATCCCTACGAGCAGTACTTC
TRBD1	15	TRBV2	TRBJ1-5	once	CASSAQGASNQPQHF	TGTGCCAGCAGTGCCCAGGGGGCGAGCAATCAGCCCCAGCATTTT
TRBD1	15	TRBV11-2	TRBJ1-2	.	CASSPLVGTGYGYTF	TGTGCCAGCAGCCCGTTGGTAGGGACAGGGTATGGCTACACCTTC
TRBD2	15	TRBV4-3	TRBJ2-1	.	CASSQGRELFNEQFF	TGCGCCAGCAGCCAAGGGCGGGAGCTTTTCAATGAGCAGTTCTTC
TRBD1	18	TRBV7-2	TRBJ1-2	.	CASSLTSPDRGTFRGYTF	TGTGCCAGCAGCTTAACTAGCCCGGACAGGGGCACTTTCCGCGGCTACACCTTC
TRBD2	16	TRBV4-1	TRBJ2-2	.	CASSQTSGRPSGELFF	TGCGCCAGCAGCCAGACTAGCGGGAGGCCGTCCGGGGAGCTGTTTTTT
.	16	TRBV7-3	TRBJ2-1	once	CASSPRSGVGYNEQFF	TGTGCCAGCAGCCCCCGTTCCGGGGTTGGTTACAATGAGCAGTTCTTC
.	12	TRBV7-9	TRBJ2-7	.	CASSQPDGQAYF	TGTGCCAGCAGCCAGCCCGACGGACAAGCGTACTTC
TRBD2	17	TRBV9	TRBJ2-3	.	CASSVGPSGRPSDTQYF	TGTGCCAGCAGCGTAGGGCCTAGCGGGAGGCCCTCGGATACGCAGTATTTT
.	14	TRBV7-8	TRBJ2-3	once	CASSPWGEADTQYF	TGTGCCAGCAGCCCTTGGGGAGAGGCAGATACGCAGTATTTT
TRBD1	15	TRBV9	TRBJ1-1	.	CASSEGQFANTEAFF	TGTGCCAGCAGCGAGGGACAGTTTGCGAACACTGAAGCTTTCTTT
TRBD1	14	TRBV19	TRBJ2-3	.	CASYDRGRTDTQYF	TGTGCCAGTTACGACAGGGGGCGGACAGATACGCAGTATTTT
.	11	TRBV29-1	TRBJ2-7	.	CSGASSYEQYF	TGCAGCGGCGCTAGCTCCTACGAGCAGTACTTC
TRBD1	16	TRBV5-4	TRBJ2-3	.	CASSTKGQPGLDTQYF	TGTGCCAGCAGCACAAAGGGACAGCCTGGTTTGGATACGCAGTATTTT
.	14	TRBV6-5	TRBJ2-7	.	CASSPDYSDYEQYF	TGTGCCAGCAGTCCGGACTACTCCGACTACGAGCAGTACTTC
TRBD1	14	TRBV28	TRBJ1-2	.	CASSQSDRAPGYTF	TGTGCCAGCAGTCAATCCGACAGGGCCCCTGGCTACACCTTC
.	16	TRBV28	TRBJ1-3	.	CASSLMGFGSGNTIYF	TGTGCCAGCAGTTTAATGGGTTTCGGGTCTGGAAACACCATATATTTT
.	14	TRBV27	TRBJ2-7	.	CASSPRRQAYEQYF	TGTGCCAGCAGTCCGAGACGACAGGCCTACGAGCAGTACTTC
TRBD1	16	TRBV7-2	TRBJ2-2	.	CASSDPGGTNTGELFF	TGTGCCAGCAGTGACCCAGGGGGAACGAACACCGGGGAGCTGTTTTTT
TRBD2	12	TRBV7-9	TRBJ2-7	.	CASSQTSGEQYF	TGTGCCAGCAGCCAAACTAGCGGGGAGCAGTACTTC
TRBD1	17	TRBV6-1	TRBJ1-1	.	CASSGIQGGKGNTEAFF	TGTGCCAGCAGTGGAATACAGGGGGGGAAAGGGAACACTGAAGCTTTCTTT
.	15	TRBV7-2	TRBJ1-2	.	CASSLVSQGRDGYTF	TGTGCCAGCAGCTTAGTAAGCCAGGGTAGGGATGGCTACACCTTC
.	16	TRBV6-4	TRBJ1-1	.	CASSDPPTGQNTEAFF	TGTGCCAGCAGTGACCCACCGACAGGACAGAACACTGAAGCTTTCTTT